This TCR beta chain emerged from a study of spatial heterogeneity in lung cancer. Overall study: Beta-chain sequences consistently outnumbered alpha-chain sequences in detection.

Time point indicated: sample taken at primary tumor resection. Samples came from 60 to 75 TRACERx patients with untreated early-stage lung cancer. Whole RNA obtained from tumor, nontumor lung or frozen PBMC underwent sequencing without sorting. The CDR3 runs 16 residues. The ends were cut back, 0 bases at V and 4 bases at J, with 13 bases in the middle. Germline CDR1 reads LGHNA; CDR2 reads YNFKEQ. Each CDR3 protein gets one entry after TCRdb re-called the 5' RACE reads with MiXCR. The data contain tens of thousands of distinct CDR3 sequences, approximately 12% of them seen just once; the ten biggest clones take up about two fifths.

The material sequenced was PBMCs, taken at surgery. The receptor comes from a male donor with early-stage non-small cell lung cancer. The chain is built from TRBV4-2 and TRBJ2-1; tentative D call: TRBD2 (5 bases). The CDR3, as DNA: TGTGCCAGCAGCCAAGATTTATACGGGATTTACAATGAGCAGTTCTTC. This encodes CASSQDLYGIYNEQFF.